This T cell receptor beta chain stems from a study of T cells in narcolepsy. Study-wide results and limits: HCRT-specific and TRIB2-specific autoreactive clonotypes appeared among same-patient CSF and blood CD4+ clonotypes.

This clone turned up a few times. As yet, its antigen is unknown. Libraries were prepared by immunoSEQ multiplex PCR; TCRdb keeps only in-frame clonotypes and omits some of them. Of 2,500 to 3,000 clones listed, roughly 27% are singletons. The V gene end was trimmed by 4 bases and the J gene end by 5 bases; junction bases not matched to a gene: 0. The CDR3 has 14 amino acids. Germline V gene sequence: CDR1 MNHNY, CDR2 SVGAGI (reference sequence). The origin of this receptor is a human donor with narcolepsy. The chain couples TRBV6-6 to TRBJ1-6, with 9 bases that match TRBD1. Sample: cultured CD4+ T cells from cerebrospinal fluid. The CDR3 sequence: CASSWDRDNSPLHF. In DNA, the CDR3 is TGTGCCAGCAGTTGGGACAGGGATAATTCACCCCTCCACTTT.